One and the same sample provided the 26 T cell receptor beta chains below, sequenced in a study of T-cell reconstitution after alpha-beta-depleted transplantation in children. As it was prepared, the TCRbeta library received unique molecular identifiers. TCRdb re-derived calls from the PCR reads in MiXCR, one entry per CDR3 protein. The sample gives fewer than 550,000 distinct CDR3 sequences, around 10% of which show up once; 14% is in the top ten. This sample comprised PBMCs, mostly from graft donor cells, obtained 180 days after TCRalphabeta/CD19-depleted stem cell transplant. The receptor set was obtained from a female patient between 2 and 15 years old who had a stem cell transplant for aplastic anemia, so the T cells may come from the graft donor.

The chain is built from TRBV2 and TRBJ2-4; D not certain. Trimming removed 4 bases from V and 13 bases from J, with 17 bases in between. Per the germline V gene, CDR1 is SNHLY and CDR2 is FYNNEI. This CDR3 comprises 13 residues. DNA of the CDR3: TGTGCCAGCAGTGTTGATCACGGGCTGAACCAGTACTTC. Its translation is CASSVDHGLNQYF.

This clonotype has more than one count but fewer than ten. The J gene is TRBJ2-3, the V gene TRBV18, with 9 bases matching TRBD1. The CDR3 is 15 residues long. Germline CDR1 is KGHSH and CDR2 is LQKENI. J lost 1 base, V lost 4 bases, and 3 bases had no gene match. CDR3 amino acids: CASSHRTGGTDTQYF. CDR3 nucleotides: TGTGCCAGCTCACACAGGACAGGGGGCACAGATACGCAGTATTTT.

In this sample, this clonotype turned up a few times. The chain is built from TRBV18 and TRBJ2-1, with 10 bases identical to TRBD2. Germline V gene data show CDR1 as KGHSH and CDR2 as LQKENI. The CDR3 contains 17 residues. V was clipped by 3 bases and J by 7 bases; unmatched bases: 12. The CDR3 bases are TGTGCCAGCTCACCCCCGGGACTAGCGATAACTGGAAATGAGCAGTTCTTC. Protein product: CASSPPGLAITGNEQFF. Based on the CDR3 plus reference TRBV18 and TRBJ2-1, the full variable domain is NAGVMQNPRHLVRRRGQEARLRCSPMKGHSHVYWYRQLPEEGLKFMVYLQKENIIDESGMPKERFSAEFPKEGPSILRIQQVVRGDSAAYFCASSPPGLAITGNEQFFGPGTRLTVL.

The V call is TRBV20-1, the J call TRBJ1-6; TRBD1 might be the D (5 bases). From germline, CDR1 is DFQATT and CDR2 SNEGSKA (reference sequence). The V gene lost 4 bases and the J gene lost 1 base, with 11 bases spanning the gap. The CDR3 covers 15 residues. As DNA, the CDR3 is TGCAGTGCTAACCGAGAGGGGTCCTATAATTCACCCCTCCACTTT. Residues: CSANREGSYNSPLHF.

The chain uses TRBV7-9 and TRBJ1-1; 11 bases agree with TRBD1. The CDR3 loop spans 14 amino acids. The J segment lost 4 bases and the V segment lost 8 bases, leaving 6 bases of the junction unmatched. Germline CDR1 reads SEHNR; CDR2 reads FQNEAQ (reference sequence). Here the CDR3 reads CASDYGTGGTEAFF. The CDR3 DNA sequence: TGTGCCAGCGATTACGGGACAGGGGGCACTGAAGCTTTCTTT.

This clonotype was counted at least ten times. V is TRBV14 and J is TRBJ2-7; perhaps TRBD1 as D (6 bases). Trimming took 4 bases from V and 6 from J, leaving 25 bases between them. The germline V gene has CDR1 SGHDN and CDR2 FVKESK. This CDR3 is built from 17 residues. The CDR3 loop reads CASSLLQRQGRGSEQYV. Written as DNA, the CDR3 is TGTGCCAGCAGCCTCCTTCAGAGGCAGGGTAGGGGGTCCGAGCAGTACGTC.

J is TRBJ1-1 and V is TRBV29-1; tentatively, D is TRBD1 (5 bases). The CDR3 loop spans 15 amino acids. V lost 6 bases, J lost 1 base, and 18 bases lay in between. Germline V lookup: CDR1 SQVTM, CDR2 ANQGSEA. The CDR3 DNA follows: TGCAGCGTCAACGCTAGGGGCAGGGCGAACACTGAAGCTTTCTTT. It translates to CSVNARGRANTEAFF.

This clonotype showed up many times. This CDR3 is CSARRQASSYEQYF. CDR3 sequence (DNA): TGCAGTGCTAGGCGACAGGCGAGCTCCTACGAGCAGTACTTC. The chain recombines TRBV20-1 with TRBJ2-7; D is perhaps TRBD1 (6 bases). Germline lookup yields CDR1 DFQATT and CDR2 SNEGSKA (reference sequence). Trimming pared 3 bases from V and 0 bases from J, leaving 12 bases between. The CDR3 has 14 amino acids.

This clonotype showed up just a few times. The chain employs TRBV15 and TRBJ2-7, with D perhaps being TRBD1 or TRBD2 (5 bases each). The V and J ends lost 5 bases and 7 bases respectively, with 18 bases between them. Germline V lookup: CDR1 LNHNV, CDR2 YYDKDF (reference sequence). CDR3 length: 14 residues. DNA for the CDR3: TGTGCCACCAGCCGCCTTGGGGCGCCGGGAGAGCAGTACGTC. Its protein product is CATSRLGAPGEQYV.

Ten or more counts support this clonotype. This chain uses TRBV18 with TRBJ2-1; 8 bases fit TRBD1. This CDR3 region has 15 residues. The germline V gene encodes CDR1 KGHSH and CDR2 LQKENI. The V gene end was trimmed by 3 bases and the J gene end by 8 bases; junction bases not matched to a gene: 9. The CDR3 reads CASSPPYRGLDEQFF. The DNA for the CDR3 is TGTGCCAGCTCACCGCCGTACAGGGGGTTGGATGAGCAGTTCTTC.

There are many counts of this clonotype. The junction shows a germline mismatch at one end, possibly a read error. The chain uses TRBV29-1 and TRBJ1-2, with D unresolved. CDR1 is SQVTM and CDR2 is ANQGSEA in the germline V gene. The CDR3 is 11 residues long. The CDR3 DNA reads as TGCAGCGTTGAAGATCATCAAGGCCACATCTTC. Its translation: CSVEDHQGHIF.

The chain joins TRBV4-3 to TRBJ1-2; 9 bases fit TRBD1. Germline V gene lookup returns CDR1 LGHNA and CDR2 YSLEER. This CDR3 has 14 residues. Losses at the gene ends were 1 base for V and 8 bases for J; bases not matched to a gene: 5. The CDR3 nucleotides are TGCGCCAGCAGCCAAGGGAACAGGGGGCAAGGCTACACCTTC. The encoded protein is CASSQGNRGQGYTF.

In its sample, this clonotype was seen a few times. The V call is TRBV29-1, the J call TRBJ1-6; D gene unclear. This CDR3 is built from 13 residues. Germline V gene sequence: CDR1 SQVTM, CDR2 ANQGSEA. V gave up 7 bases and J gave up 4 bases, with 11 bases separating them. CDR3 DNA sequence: TGCAGCGCCCGGACGGATTATAATTCACCCCTCCACTTT. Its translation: CSARTDYNSPLHF.

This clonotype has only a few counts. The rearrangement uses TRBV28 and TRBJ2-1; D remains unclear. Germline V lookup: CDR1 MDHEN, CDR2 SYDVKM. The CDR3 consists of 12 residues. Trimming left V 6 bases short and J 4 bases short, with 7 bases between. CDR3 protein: CASRLDYNEQFF. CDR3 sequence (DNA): TGTGCCAGCAGGTTAGATTACAATGAGCAGTTCTTC.

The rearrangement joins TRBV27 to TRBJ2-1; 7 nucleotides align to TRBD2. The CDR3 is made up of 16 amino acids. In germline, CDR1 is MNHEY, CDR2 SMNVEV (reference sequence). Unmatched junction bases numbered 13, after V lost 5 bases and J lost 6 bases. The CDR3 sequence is CASSPPPPRTSNEQFF. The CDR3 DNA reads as TGTGCCAGCAGTCCGCCCCCCCCTAGGACTAGCAATGAGCAGTTCTTC.

CDR3 loop: CAWSVLFQSDDNEQFF. The CDR3 DNA reads TGTGCCTGGAGTGTACTCTTTCAGTCGGATGACAATGAGCAGTTCTTC. The rearrangement links TRBV30 to TRBJ2-1, with D uncertain. Trimming stripped 0 bases from V and 5 bases from J, with 17 bases between. This CDR3 has 16 residues. Per germline, CDR1 GTSNPN and CDR2 SVGIG (reference sequence).

The CDR3 reads CSVENPVPHSYEQYV. CDR3 sequence (DNA): TGCAGCGTTGAGAACCCGGTACCCCATTCCTACGAGCAGTACGTC. This chain connects TRBV29-1 to TRBJ2-7; D gene ambiguous. The CDR3 is 15 residues long. V was shortened by 3 bases and J by 1 base, with 16 bases between the two germline ends. Germline V gives CDR1 SQVTM, CDR2 ANQGSEA.

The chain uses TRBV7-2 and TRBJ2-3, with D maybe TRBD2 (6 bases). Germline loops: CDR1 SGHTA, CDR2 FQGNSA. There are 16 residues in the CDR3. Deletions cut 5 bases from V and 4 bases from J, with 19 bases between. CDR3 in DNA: TGTGCCAGCAGCGTAAGACTAGTGGAGGGCCCAGATACGCAGTATTTT. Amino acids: CASSVRLVEGPDTQYF.

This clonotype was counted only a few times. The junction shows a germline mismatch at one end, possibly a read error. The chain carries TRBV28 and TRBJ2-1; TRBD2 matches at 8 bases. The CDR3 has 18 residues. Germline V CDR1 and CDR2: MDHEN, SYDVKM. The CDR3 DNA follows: TGTGCCAGCAGTCGGGAGCCTATAGCGGGAACACACTACAATGCGCAGTTCTTC. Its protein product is CASSREPIAGTHYNAQFF.

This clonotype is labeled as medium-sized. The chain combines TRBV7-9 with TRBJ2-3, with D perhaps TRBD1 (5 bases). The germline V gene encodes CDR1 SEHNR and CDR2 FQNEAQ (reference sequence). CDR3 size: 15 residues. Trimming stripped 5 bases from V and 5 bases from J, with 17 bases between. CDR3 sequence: CASSARQRVEDTQYF. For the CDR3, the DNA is TGTGCCAGCAGCGCAAGACAGAGAGTAGAAGATACGCAGTATTTT.

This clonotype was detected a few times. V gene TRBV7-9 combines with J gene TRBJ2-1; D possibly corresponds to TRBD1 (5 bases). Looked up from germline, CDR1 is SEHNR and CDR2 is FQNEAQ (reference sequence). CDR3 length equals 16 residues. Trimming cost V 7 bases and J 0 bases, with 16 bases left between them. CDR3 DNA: TGTGCCAGCACCTCTGACAGAGCCGTCTCCTACAATGAGCAGTTCTTC. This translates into CASTSDRAVSYNEQFF.

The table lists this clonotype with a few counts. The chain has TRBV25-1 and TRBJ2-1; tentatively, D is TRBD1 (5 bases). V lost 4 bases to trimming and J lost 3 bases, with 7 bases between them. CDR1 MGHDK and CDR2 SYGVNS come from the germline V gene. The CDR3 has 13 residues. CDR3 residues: CASSADSYNEQFF. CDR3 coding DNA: TGTGCCAGCAGTGCCGACAGCTACAATGAGCAGTTCTTC.

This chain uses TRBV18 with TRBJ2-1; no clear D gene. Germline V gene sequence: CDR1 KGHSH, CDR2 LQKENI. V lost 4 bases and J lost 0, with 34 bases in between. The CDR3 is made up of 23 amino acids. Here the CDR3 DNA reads TGTGCCAGCTCACTGACAAAAATGATCTGGGTGGCATTATTTCCTAGCTCCTACAATGAGCAGTTCTTC. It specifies CASSLTKMIWVALFPSSYNEQFF.

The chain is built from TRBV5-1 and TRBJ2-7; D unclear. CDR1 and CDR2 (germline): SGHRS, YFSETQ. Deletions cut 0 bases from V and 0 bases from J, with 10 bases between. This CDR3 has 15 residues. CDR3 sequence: CASSLDGQRSYEQYF. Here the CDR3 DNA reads TGCGCCAGCAGCTTGGATGGGCAACGCTCCTACGAGCAGTACTTC. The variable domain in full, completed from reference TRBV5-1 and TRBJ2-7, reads KAGVTQTPRYLIKTRGQQVTLSCSPISGHRSVSWYQQTPGQGLQFLFEYFSETQRNKGNFPGRFSGRQFSNSRSEMNVSTLELGDSALYLCASSLDGQRSYEQYFGPGTRLTVT.

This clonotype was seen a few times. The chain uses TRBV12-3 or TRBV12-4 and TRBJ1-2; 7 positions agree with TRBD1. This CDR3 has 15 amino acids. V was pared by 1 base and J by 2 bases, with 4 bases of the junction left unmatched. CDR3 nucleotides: TGTGCCAGCAGTTTAGATCCAGGGGGAAACTATGGCTACACCTTC. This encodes CASSLDPGGNYGYTF.

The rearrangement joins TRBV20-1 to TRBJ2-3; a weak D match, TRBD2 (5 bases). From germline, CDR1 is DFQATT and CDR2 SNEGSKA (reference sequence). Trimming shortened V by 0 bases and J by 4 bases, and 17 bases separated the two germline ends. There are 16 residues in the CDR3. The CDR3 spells CSAREAVGANPDTQYF. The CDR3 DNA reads TGCAGTGCTAGAGAAGCAGTGGGAGCGAACCCAGATACGCAGTATTTT.